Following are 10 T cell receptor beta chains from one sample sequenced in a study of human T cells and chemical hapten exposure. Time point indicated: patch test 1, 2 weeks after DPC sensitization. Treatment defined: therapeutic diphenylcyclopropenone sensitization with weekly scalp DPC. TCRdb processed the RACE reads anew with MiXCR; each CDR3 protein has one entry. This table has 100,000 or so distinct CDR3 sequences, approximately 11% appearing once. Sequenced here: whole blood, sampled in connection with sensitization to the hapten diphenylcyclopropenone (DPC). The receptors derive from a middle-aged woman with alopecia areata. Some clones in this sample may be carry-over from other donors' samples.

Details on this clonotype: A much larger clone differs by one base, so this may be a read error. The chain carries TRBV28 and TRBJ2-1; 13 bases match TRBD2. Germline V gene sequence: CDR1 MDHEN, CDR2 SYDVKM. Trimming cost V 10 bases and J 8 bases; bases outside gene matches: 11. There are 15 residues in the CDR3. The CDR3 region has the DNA TGTGCCACCCAAAGGGGACTAGCGGGGAACGATGAGCAGTTCTTC. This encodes CATQRGLAGNDEQFF.

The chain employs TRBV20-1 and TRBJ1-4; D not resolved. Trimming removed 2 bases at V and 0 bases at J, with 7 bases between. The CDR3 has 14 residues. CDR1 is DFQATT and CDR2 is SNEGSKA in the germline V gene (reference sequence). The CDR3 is CSARTVATNEKLFF. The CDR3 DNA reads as TGCAGTGCTAGAACGGTCGCAACTAATGAAAAACTGTTTTTT.

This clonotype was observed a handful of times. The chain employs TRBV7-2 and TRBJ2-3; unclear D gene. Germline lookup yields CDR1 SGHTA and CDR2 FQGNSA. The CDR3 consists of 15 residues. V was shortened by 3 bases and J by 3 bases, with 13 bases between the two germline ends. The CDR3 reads CASSFQASGTDTQYF. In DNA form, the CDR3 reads TGTGCCAGCAGCTTTCAGGCCTCCGGAACAGATACGCAGTATTTT.

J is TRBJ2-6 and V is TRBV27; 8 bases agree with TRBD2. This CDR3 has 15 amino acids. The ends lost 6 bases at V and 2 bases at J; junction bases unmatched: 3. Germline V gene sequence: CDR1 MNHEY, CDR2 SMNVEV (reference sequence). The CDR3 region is CASRKAGAGANVLTF. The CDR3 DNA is TGTGCCAGCAGGAAAGCGGGGGCTGGGGCCAACGTCCTGACTTTC.

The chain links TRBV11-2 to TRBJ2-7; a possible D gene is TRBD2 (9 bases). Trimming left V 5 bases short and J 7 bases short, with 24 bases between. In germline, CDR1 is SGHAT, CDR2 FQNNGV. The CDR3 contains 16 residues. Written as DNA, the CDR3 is TGTGCCAGCAGCCCCAGGGGGCTAGCGGGATTTAGAGAGCAGTACTTC. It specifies CASSPRGLAGFREQYF.

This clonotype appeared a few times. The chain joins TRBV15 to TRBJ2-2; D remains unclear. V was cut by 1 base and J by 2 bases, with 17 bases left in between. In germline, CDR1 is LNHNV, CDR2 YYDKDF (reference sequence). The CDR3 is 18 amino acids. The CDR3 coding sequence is TGTGCCACCAGCAGAGTGCTGGGTAGGCCCCGCAACACCGGGGAGCTGTTTTTT. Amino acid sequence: CATSRVLGRPRNTGELFF.

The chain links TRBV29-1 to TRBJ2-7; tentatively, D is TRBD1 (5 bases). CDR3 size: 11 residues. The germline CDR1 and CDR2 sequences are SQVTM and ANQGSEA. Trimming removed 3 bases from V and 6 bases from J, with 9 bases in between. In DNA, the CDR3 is TGCAGCGTTGATTTAGGGGTCGAGCAGTACTTC. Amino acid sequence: CSVDLGVEQYF.

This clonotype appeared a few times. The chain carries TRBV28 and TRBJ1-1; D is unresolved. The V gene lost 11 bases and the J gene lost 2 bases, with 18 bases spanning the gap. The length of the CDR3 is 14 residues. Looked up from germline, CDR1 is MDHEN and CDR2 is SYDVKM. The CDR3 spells CACKPRLENTEAFF. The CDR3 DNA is TGTGCCTGCAAGCCTAGATTGGAAAACACTGAAGCTTTCTTT.

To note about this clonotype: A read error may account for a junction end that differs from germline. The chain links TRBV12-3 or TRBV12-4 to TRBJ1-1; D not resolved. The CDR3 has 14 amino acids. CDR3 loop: CASGFRATSFEAFF. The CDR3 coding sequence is TGTGCCAGCGGTTTTCGGGCGACATCGTTTGAAGCTTTCTTT.

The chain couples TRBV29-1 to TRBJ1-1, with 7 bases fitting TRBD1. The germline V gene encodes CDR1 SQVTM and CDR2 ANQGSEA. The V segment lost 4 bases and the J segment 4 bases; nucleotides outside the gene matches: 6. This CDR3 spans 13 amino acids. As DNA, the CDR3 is TGCAGCGTTGTGCTGCCAGGGGGCACTGAAGCTTTCTTT. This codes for CSVVLPGGTEAFF.